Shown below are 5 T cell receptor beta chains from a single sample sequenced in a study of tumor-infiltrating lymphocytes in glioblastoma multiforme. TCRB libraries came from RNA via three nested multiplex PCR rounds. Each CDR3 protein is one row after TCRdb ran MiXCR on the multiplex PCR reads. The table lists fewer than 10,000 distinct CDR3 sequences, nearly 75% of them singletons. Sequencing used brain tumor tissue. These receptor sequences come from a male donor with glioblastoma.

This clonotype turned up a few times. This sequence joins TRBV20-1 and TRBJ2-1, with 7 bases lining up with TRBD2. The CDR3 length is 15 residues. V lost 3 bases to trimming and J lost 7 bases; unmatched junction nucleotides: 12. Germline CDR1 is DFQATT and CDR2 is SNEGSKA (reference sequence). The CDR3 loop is CSASGLDSRFNEQFF. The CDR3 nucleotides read TGCAGTGCTAGCGGACTAGATTCCCGCTTTAATGAGCAGTTCTTC.

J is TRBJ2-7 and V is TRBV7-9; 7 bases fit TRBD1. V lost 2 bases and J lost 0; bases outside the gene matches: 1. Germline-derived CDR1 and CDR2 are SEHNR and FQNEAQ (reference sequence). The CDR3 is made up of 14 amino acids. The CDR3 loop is CASSLRDSSYEQYF. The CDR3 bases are TGTGCCAGCAGCTTACGGGACAGCTCCTACGAGCAGTACTTC.

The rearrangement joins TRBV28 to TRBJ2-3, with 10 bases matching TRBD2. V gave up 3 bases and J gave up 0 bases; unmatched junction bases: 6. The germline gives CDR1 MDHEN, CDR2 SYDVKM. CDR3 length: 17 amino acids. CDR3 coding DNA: TGTGCCAGCAGTTTCACCCTAGCGGGGGTTAGCACAGATACGCAGTATTTT. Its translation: CASSFTLAGVSTDTQYF.

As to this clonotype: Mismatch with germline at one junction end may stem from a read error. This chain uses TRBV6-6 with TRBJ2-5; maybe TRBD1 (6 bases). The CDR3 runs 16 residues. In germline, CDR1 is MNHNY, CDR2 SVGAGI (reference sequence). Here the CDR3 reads CASTYGIGRGEETLYF. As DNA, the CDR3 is TGTGCCAGCACCTACGGTATTGGCAGGGGAGAAGAGACCCTGTACTTC.

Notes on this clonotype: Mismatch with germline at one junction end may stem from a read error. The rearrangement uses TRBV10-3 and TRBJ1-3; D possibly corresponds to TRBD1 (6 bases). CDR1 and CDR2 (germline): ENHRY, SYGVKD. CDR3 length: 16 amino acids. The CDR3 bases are TGCGCCATCAGCTGGGACACCCCTGTCTCTGGAAACACCATGTATTTT. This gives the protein CAISWDTPVSGNTMYF.